This paragraph reports one TCR beta chain. Its cognate antigen is unknown. This CDR3 spans 15 amino acids. Germline CDR1 reads SEHNR; CDR2 reads FQNEAQ (reference sequence). The germline V and J ends were trimmed by 5 bases and 5 bases, with 15 bases remaining between them. This sample was taken from a study of cytomegalovirus exposure and HLA in healthy donors. Use of 60 Vbeta and 13 Jbeta primers characterized the PCR. Measured with immunoSEQ multiplex PCR; TCRdb has only the in-frame clones, and not every one. The sample yields around 120,000 clones, 80% seen once. Whole-study findings and limits: Most likely, a cluster of highly shared sequence variants arose as a sequencing artifact. Testing in vitro showed a few CMV-associated chains specific for CMV antigens. Researchers reportedly found TCR beta sequences accurately predicted most subjects' HLA-A and HLA-B alleles.

The rearrangement links TRBV7-9 to TRBJ2-2, with D tentatively TRBD2 (6 bases). The sequence was collected from a female donor in good health and CMV-seropositive. Sequencing was carried out using PBMCs. As DNA, the CDR3 is TGTGCCAGCAGCCGGGACTCCCAGGGAACCGGGGAGCTGTTTTTT. Residues: CASSRDSQGTGELFF.